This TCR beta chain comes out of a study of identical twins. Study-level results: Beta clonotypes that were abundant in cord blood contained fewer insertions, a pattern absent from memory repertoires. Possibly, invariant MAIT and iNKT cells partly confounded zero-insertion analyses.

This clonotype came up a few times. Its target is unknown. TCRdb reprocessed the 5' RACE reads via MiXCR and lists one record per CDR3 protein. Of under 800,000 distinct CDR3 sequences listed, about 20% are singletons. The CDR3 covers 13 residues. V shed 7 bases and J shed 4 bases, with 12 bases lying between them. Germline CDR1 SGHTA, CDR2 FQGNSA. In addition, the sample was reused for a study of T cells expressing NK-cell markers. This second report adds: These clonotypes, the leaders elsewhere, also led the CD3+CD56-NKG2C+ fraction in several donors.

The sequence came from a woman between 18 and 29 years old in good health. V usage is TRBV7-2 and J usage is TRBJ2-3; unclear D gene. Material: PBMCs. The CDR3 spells CASTLSRADTQYF. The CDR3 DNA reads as TGTGCCAGCACCCTGTCCCGTGCAGATACGCAGTATTTT.